The 10 T cell receptor beta chains reported below all come from one sample, sequenced in a study of cytomegalovirus exposure and HLA in healthy donors. Use of 60 Vbeta and 13 Jbeta primers characterized the PCR. This table comes from immunoSEQ multiplex PCR, and its TCRdb copy is limited to in-frame clones, with some not included. The sample has about 150,000 clones, and its top ten clones hold 1.5% to 2%. Specimen: PBMCs. Source of these receptors: a woman in her forties or fifties in good health and CMV-seronegative.

The V gene is TRBV9, the J gene TRBJ1-4; no clear D. This CDR3 is 12 amino acids long. CDR1 and CDR2 from the germline V gene are SGDLS and YYNGEE. V lost 5 bases to trimming and J lost 12 bases, with 14 bases between them. CDR3 region: CASSRYDGQLFF. The CDR3 nucleotides read TGTGCCAGCAGTAGGTATGATGGGCAACTGTTTTTT.

The chain carries TRBV4-2 and TRBJ2-2, with TRBD2 matching over 12 bases. V was clipped by 4 bases and J by 3 bases; unmatched bases: 3. The CDR3 runs to 16 residues. Germline CDR1 reads LGHNA; CDR2 reads YNFKEQ. The CDR3 DNA follows: TGTGCCAGCAGCCCGACTAGCGGGAGCGACACCGGGGAGCTGTTTTTT. Amino acids: CASSPTSGSDTGELFF.

The V call is TRBV19, the J call TRBJ1-1, with no clear D. The germline CDR1 and CDR2 sequences are LNHDA and SQIVND (reference sequence). CDR3 length: 16 residues. Trimming pared 5 bases from V and 2 bases from J, leaving 18 bases between. The CDR3 sequence is CASSPLTENFNTEAFF. The CDR3 DNA follows: TGTGCCAGTAGTCCCTTAACGGAGAATTTTAACACTGAAGCTTTCTTT.

The chain carries TRBV7-9 and TRBJ1-6, with D unresolved. The CDR3 is 12 amino acids. Per germline, CDR1 SEHNR and CDR2 FQNEAQ (reference sequence). V lost 3 bases, J lost 7 bases, and 4 bases lay in between. The CDR3 coding sequence is TGTGCCAGCAGCTTTGCGAATTCACCCCTCCACTTT. Encoded protein: CASSFANSPLHF. Using reference TRBV7-9 and TRBJ1-6 for the parts outside the CDR3, the full variable domain is DTGVSQNPRHKITKRGQNVTFRCDPISEHNRLYWYRQTLGQGPEFLTYFQNEAQLEKSRLLSDRFSAERPKGSFSTLEIQRTEQGDSAMYLCASSFANSPLHFGNGTRLTVT.

The V call is TRBV4-1, the J call TRBJ2-3; tentative D call: TRBD1 (8 bases). V lost 4 bases and J lost 2, with 19 bases in between. Germline assignment: CDR1 MGHRA and CDR2 YSYEKL. This CDR3 comprises 17 residues. The CDR3 DNA reads TGCGCCAGCAGCCTCAAAAGCGGGACAGGATACACAGATACGCAGTATTTT. Its protein product is CASSLKSGTGYTDTQYF.

The rearrangement joins TRBV6-1 to TRBJ2-7, with unresolved D. The germline gives CDR1 MNHNS, CDR2 SASEGT. Trimming shortened V by 7 bases and J by 5 bases, and 12 bases separated the two germline ends. The CDR3 runs to 12 residues. DNA of the CDR3: TGTGCCAGCAATCTAGAGGCCCACGAGCAGTACTTC. This codes for CASNLEAHEQYF.

J is TRBJ1-1 and V is TRBV9, with unresolved D. Between the trimmed V and J ends, which lost 4 bases and 4 bases, there was a span of 14 bases. The CDR3 length is 14 residues. Germline loops: CDR1 SGDLS, CDR2 YYNGEE. The CDR3 is CASSTRPRSTEAFF. As DNA, the CDR3 is TGTGCCAGCAGCACCCGACCGAGGAGCACTGAAGCTTTCTTT.

The genes are TRBV28 and TRBJ2-1; 9 bases match TRBD2. V was clipped by 6 bases and J by 6 bases; unmatched bases: 12. Germline assignment: CDR1 MDHEN and CDR2 SYDVKM. This CDR3 has 16 amino acids. The CDR3 sequence is CASSRGGNSGSNEQFF. The CDR3 nucleotides read TGTGCCAGCAGCCGGGGAGGCAATAGCGGGAGCAATGAGCAGTTCTTC. Looking up the rest from reference TRBV28 and TRBJ2-1 gives the full variable domain: DVKVTQSSRYLVKRTGEKVFLECVQDMDHENMFWYRQDPGLGLRLIYFSYDVKMKEKGDIPEGYSVSREKKERFSLILESASTNQTSMYLCASSRGGNSGSNEQFFGPGTRLTVL.

The chain has TRBV7-2 and TRBJ2-7, with D perhaps matching TRBD2 (6 bases). V was cut by 3 bases and J by 1 base, with 7 bases left in between. Germline loops: CDR1 SGHTA, CDR2 FQGNSA. This CDR3 is 13 amino acids long. As DNA, the CDR3 is TGTGCCAGCAGCTTCGGGGGATCCTACGAGCAGTACTTC. It is translated as CASSFGGSYEQYF.

The V gene is TRBV4-2, the J gene TRBJ2-7; 7 bases align to TRBD2. With 4 bases clipped from V and 0 bases from J, the junction kept 12 bases outside the gene matches. CDR3 size: 17 residues. Looked up from germline, CDR1 is LGHNA and CDR2 is YNFKEQ. The CDR3 reads CASSLRTRASGSYEQYF. CDR3 coding DNA: TGTGCCAGCAGCCTACGAACCCGGGCTAGCGGCTCCTACGAGCAGTACTTC.